This TCR beta chain originates from a study of blood T cell repertoires in COVID-19. Study as a whole: COVID-19 samples collected from the United States, Italy and Spain covered acute and convalescent phases. Sample material is recorded as cDNA or gDNA derived from T cells, B-cell-depleted T cells, or PBMCs.

This CDR3 comprises 18 residues. CDR1 and CDR2 from the germline V gene are MNHNS and SASEGT. The trim removed 1 base at V and 4 bases at J, leaving 9 bases unmatched. As originally analysed: Counts of nucleated cells, estimated from reference gene primer amplification, were obtained. TCRdb's copy holds only in-frame clones and misses some; the assay was immunoSEQ multiplex PCR. D and trimming were read from the DNA, whereas the V and J calls and clone size are those reported in that table. The sample lists roughly 81,000 clones, 75% to 90% seen once, with less than 15% in the top ten. Source material: peripheral blood. The chain joins TRBV6-1 to TRBJ2-1; 11 nucleotides agree with TRBD2. The sequence derives from a man between 65 and 85 years old with active or convalescent COVID-19. CDR3 sequence (DNA): TGTGCCAGCAGTGAAGGGCTAGCGGGGGGTGGTGTATACAATGAGCAGTTCTTC. It codes for CASSEGLAGGGVYNEQFF.